The entry below gives a single T cell receptor (beta chain) sequence along with its context. The entry originates in a study of blood T cell repertoires in COVID-19. Across the study: PBMCs, B-cell-depleted T cells, or T cells provided the cDNA or gDNA that made up the material.

Trimming left V 3 bases short and J 1 base short, with 6 bases between. This CDR3 region has 13 residues. Germline V gives CDR1 SNHLY, CDR2 FYNNEI. TCRdb's copy holds only in-frame clones and misses some; the assay was immunoSEQ multiplex PCR. The sample contains about 62,000 clones, roughly 90% of which appear only once. This sequence was found in a woman aged 55-70 years with acute or convalescent COVID-19. The chain recombines TRBV2 with TRBJ2-5; D ambiguous. Sequenced sample: peripheral blood. The CDR3 bases are TGTGCCAGCAGTGAGGAGATCCAAGAGACCCAGTACTTC. Its protein is CASSEEIQETQYF.